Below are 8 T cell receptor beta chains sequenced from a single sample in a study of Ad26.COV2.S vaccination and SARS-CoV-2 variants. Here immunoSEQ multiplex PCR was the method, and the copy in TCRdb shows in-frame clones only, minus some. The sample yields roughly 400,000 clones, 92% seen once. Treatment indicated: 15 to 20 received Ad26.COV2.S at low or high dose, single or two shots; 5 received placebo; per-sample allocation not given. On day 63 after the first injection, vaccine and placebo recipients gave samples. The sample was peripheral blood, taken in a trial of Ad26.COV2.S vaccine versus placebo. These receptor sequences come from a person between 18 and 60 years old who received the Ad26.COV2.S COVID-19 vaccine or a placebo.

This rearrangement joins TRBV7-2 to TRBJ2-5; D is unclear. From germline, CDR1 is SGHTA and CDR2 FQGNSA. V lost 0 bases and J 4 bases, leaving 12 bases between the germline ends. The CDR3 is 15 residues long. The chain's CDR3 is CASSLARSGPETQYF. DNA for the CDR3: TGTGCCAGCAGCTTAGCGCGATCAGGACCAGAGACCCAGTACTTC.

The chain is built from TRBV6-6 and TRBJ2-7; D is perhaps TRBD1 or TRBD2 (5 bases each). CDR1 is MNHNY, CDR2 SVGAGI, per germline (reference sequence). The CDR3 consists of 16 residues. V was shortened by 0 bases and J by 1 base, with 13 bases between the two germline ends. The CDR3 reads CASSYSDREGSYEQYF. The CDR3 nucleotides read TGTGCCAGCAGTTACTCCGACAGAGAGGGGTCCTACGAGCAGTACTTC.

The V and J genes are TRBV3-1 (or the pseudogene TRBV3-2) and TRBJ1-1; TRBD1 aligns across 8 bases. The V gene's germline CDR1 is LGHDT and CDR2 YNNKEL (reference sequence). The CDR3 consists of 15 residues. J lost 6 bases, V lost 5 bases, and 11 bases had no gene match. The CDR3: CASSSRTGLVSEAFF. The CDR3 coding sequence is TGTGCCAGCAGCTCCCGGACAGGGCTCGTCTCTGAAGCTTTCTTT.

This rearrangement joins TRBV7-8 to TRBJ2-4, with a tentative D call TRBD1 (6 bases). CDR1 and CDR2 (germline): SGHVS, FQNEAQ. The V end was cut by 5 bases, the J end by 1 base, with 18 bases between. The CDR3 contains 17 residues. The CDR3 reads CASSPSRDTLAKNIQYF. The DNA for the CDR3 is TGTGCCAGCAGCCCATCTCGGGACACTCTTGCCAAAAACATTCAGTACTTC.

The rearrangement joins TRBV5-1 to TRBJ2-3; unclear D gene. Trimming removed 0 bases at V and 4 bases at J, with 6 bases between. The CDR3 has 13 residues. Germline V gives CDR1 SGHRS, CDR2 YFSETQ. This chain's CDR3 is CASSLAASDTQYF. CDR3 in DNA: TGCGCCAGCAGCTTGGCCGCATCAGATACGCAGTATTTT.

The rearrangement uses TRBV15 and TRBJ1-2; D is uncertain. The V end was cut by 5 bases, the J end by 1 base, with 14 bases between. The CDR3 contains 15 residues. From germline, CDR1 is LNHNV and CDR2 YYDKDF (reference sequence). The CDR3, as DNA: TGTGCCACCAGCGCCCGACAAACAGATAACTATGGCTACACCTTC. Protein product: CATSARQTDNYGYTF.

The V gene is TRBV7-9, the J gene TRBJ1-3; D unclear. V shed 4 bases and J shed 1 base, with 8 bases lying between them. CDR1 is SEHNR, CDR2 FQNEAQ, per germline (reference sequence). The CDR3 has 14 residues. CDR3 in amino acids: CASSSDRSGNTIYF. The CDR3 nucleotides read TGTGCCAGCAGCTCAGATAGATCTGGAAACACCATATATTTT.

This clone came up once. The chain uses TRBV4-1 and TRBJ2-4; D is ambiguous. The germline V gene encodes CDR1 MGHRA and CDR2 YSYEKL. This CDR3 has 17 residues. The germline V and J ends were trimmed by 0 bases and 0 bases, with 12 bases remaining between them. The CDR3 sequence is CASSQDARSLAKNIQYF. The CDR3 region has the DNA TGCGCCAGCAGCCAAGACGCCAGGAGCCTAGCCAAAAACATTCAGTACTTC.